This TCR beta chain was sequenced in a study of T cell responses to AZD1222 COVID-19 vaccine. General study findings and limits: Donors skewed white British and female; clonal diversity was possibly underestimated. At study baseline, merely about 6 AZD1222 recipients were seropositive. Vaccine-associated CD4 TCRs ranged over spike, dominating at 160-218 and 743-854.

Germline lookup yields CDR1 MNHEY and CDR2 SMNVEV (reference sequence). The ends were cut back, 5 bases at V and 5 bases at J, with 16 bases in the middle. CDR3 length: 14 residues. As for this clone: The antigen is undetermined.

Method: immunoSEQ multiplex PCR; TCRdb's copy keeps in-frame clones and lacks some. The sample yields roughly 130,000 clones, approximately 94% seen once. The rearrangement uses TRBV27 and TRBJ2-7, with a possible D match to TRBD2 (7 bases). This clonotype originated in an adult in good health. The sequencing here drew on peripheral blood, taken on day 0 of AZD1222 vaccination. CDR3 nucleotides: TGTGCCAGCAGTGGGGGGGCTAGGGTCCACGAGCAGTACTTC. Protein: CASSGGARVHEQYF.